This T cell receptor (beta chain) was identified during a study of T cell clonotyping in hematopoietic cell transplantation. At the level of the study: Pretransplant recipient samples were taken after cytoreduction.

This sample's time point: recipient sample about 28 days before transplant, after cytoreduction. V was pared by 5 bases and J by 10 bases, with 7 bases of the junction left unmatched. The CDR3 is 12 residues long. The V gene's germline CDR1 is SGHNT and CDR2 YYREEE (reference sequence). The assay was immunoSEQ multiplex PCR, and TCRdb's table has in-frame clones only and misses some. The sample carries about 36,000 clones, around 95% recorded once. A note on this clone: The antigen remains unidentified.

Notes on the study in general: At the given depth, recipient repertoires were over 97% de novo clonotypes. Broader posttransplant TCR repertoire diversity was predicted by graft donor and pretransplant recipient Inverse Simpson Index values.

The rearrangement joins TRBV5-4 to TRBJ1-2; TRBD1 matches 8 bases. The origin of this receptor is a man between 40 and 49 years old with chronic myeloid leukemia. Some clones in this sample may be carry-over from other donors' samples. This specimen was peripheral blood mononuclear cells, taken before stem cell transplant. In nucleotides, the CDR3 is TGTGCCAGCAGACCTACAGGGGGAGACTACACCTTC. This sequence encodes CASRPTGGDYTF. Full variable domain (remainder filled in from reference TRBV5-4 and TRBJ1-2): ETGVTQSPTHLIKTRGQQVTLRCSSQSGHNTVSWYQQALGQGPQFIFQYYREEENGRGNFPPRFSGLQFPNYSSELNVNALELDDSALYLCASRPTGGDYTFGSGTRLTVV.